This record looks at one T cell receptor beta chain sequence and its context. This entry is derived from a study of blood T cell repertoires in COVID-19. Study background: Material from acute and convalescent COVID-19 was sourced from the United States, Italy and Spain. The analysed material was cDNA or gDNA that came from T cells, B-cell-depleted T cells, or PBMCs.

Trimming took 5 bases from V and 6 from J, leaving 21 bases between them. The CDR3 is made up of 16 amino acids. Germline V gene data show CDR1 as SGHNT and CDR2 as YYREEE (reference sequence). Seattle-derived patients entered the study during active infection and were followed longitudinally. In the authors' methods: Amplified reference gene primers provided the basis for estimating nucleated cell counts. Some clones are missing from TCRdb's copy, which holds only in-frame ones; the method was immunoSEQ multiplex PCR. Clone size and the V and J calls come from that table; the DNA yielded D and trimming. This table holds over 130,000 clones, about four fifths found once.

The receptor was isolated from a man aged 25-40 years with COVID-19, enrolled during active disease. This chain joins TRBV5-4 and TRBJ1-5; the D is unclear. Sequencing used peripheral blood. CDR3 region: CASSLGAGESGQPQHF. CDR3 DNA sequence: TGTGCCAGCAGTCTTGGAGCCGGGGAGTCGGGTCAGCCCCAGCATTTT.